This is a list of T cell receptor beta chains from one sample in a study of shared clonotypes between healthy human individuals. TCRdb's copy holds only in-frame clones and misses some; the assay was immunoSEQ multiplex PCR. The table shows around 980,000 clones, with approximately 78% occurring only once. Sample: memory CD4+ T cells from PBMCs. These TCRs come from a man younger than 30 in good health. Some clones in this sample may be carry-over from other donors' samples. CDR3s include the opening cysteine and the closing phenylalanine or tryptophan. D genes are given only for firm matches. Clone sizes are given selectively: once, few, many, or a class where the clone is expanded.

clone size	D gene	CDR3 length	V gene	J gene	CDR3 protein	CDR3 DNA
-	-	15	TRBV5-6	TRBJ1-4	CASSLRGLWSEKLFF	TGTGCCAGCAGCTTGCGGGGGCTGTGGAGTGAAAAACTGTTTTTT
-	TRBD2	20	TRBV11-3	TRBJ2-2	CASSLEPGLAGGPNTGELFF	TGTGCCAGCAGCTTAGAGCCGGGACTAGCGGGAGGGCCGAACACCGGGGAGCTGTTTTTT
-	-	15	TRBV5-1	TRBJ2-2	CASSMPERGAGELFF	TGCGCCAGCAGCATGCCCGAAAGGGGTGCCGGGGAGCTGTTTTTT
-	-	13	TRBV25-1	TRBJ2-4	CASRENRGNIQYF	TGTGCCAGCCGGGAGAATCGAGGGAACATTCAGTACTTC
-	TRBD1	13	TRBV5-1	TRBJ1-5	CASSLDRDQPQHF	TGCGCCAGCAGCTTAGACAGGGATCAGCCCCAGCATTTT
-	-	13	TRBV29-1	TRBJ1-3	CSVEMDSGNTIYF	TGCAGCGTTGAAATGGACTCAGGAAACACCATATATTTT
-	-	10	TRBV28	TRBJ1-5	CASNNQPQHF	TGTGCCAGCAACAATCAGCCCCAGCATTTT
-	-	14	TRBV12-2	TRBJ2-2	CASREDEGIGELFF	TGTGCAAGTCGCGAGGACGAAGGGATCGGGGAGCTGTTTTTT
-	TRBD1	14	TRBV2	TRBJ1-5	CASSDRTGNVPQHF	TGTGCCAGCAGTGACAGGACAGGGAATGTTCCCCAGCATTTT
-	-	14	TRBV5-1	TRBJ2-7	CASREQANSYEQYF	TGCGCCAGCAGAGAACAGGCCAACTCCTACGAGCAGTACTTC
once	-	15	TRBV7-9	TRBJ2-5	CASSLLEIPSATQYF	TGTGCCAGCAGCTTACTGGAGATTCCCTCAGCGACCCAGTACTTC
-	-	15	TRBV6-6	TRBJ1-4	CASSYVLTVGEKLFF	TGTGCCAGCAGTTACGTCCTTACAGTCGGTGAAAAACTGTTTTTT
-	TRBD2	13	TRBV15	TRBJ2-3	CATSRVSSGERYF	TGTGCCACCAGCAGAGTCTCGAGCGGGGAAAGGTATTTT
-	TRBD1	16	TRBV27	TRBJ2-1	CASSRPGTGGWNEQFF	TGTGCCAGCAGCCGCCCCGGGACAGGGGGCTGGAATGAGCAGTTCTTC
-	-	15	TRBV5-4	TRBJ2-4	CASSLAGDAKNIQYF	TGTGCCAGCAGCTTGGCCGGGGATGCCAAAAACATTCAGTACTTC
-	TRBD1	15	TRBV4-2	TRBJ1-5	CASSHAGQVDQPQHF	TGTGCCAGCAGCCATGCTGGACAGGTTGATCAGCCCCAGCATTTT
-	-	13	TRBV6-1	TRBJ1-1	CASGIDTRGPAFF	TGTGCCAGCGGAATTGATACGAGGGGCCCTGCTTTCTTT
-	-	12	TRBV29-1	TRBJ1-1	CSVDILNTEAFF	TGCAGCGTTGATATATTGAACACTGAAGCTTTCTTT
-	TRBD1	14	TRBV27	TRBJ2-7	CASRSHRDSYEQYF	TGTGCCAGCAGATCTCACCGGGACAGCTACGAGCAGTACTTC
-	-	16	TRBV12-1	TRBJ2-7	CASSFVRRVVVYEQYF	TGTGCCAGCAGCTTTGTGCGGAGAGTAGTGGTCTACGAGCAGTACTTC
few	-	12	TRBV30	TRBJ2-2	CAWSVKIGELFF	TGTGCCTGGAGTGTCAAGATCGGGGAGCTGTTTTTT
-	-	14	TRBV28	TRBJ1-5	CASRLAGLHQPQHF	TGTGCCAGCAGACTCGCGGGTCTTCATCAGCCCCAGCATTTT
-	TRBD1	15	TRBV2	TRBJ2-3	CASSPRGQDTDTQYF	TGTGCCAGCAGTCCACGGGGACAGGACACAGATACGCAGTATTTT
-	-	13	TRBV18	TRBJ1-1	CASSPTRTTEAFF	TGTGCCAGCTCACCTACTCGGACCACTGAAGCTTTCTTT
-	TRBD1	13	TRBV29-1	TRBJ1-1	CSSTGQGNTEAFF	TGCAGCTCCACGGGACAGGGGAACACTGAAGCTTTCTTT
-	-	15	TRBV5-1	TRBJ2-1	CASSLEVSSYNEQFF	TGCGCCAGCAGCTTGGAGGTAAGCTCCTACAATGAGCAGTTCTTC
-	-	12	TRBV27	TRBJ1-2	CASRIGDYGYTF	TGTGCCAGCAGGATAGGAGACTATGGCTACACCTTC
-	TRBD1	14	TRBV18	TRBJ1-5	CASSPQGGNQPQHF	TGTGCCAGCTCACCCCAGGGGGGCAATCAGCCCCAGCATTTT
-	TRBD1	15	TRBV10-3	TRBJ2-7	CAISDPGTGTYEQYF	TGTGCCATCAGTGATCCGGGGACAGGGACCTACGAGCAGTACTTC
few	-	14	TRBV14	TRBJ1-1	CASSFGGGNTEAFF	TGTGCCAGCAGCTTCGGGGGAGGGAACACTGAAGCTTTCTTT
many	-	15	TRBV11-2	TRBJ2-7	CASSPLTVSSYEQYF	TGTGCCAGCAGCCCCCTAACGGTCTCTTCCTACGAGCAGTACTTC
-	-	15	TRBV5-5	TRBJ2-5	CASSLEGSREETQYF	TGTGCCAGCAGCTTGGAGGGGTCCCGGGAGGAGACCCAGTACTTC
-	TRBD1	16	TRBV18	TRBJ2-7	CASSPYGTGGGYEQYF	TGTGCCAGCTCACCCTACGGGACAGGGGGGGGATACGAGCAGTACTTC
-	TRBD2	16	TRBV6-1	TRBJ2-2	CASSETSGMNTGELFF	TGTGCCAGCAGTGAGACTAGCGGGATGAACACCGGGGAGCTGTTTTTT
-	-	14	TRBV5-1	TRBJ2-7	CASSLQGKQGEQYF	TGCGCCAGCAGCTTACAGGGTAAGCAGGGCGAGCAGTACTTC
-	TRBD2	16	TRBV5-1	TRBJ2-5	CASSFELAGAGETQYF	TGCGCCAGCAGCTTTGAGCTAGCGGGAGCGGGAGAGACCCAGTACTTC
-	TRBD1	15	TRBV19	TRBJ1-4	CASSIKGQGYEKLFF	TGTGCCAGTAGTATCAAGGGACAGGGTTATGAAAAACTGTTTTTT
-	-	17	TRBV15	TRBJ2-3	CATSRDLLGWSTDTQYF	TGTGCCACCAGCAGAGATCTCCTGGGGTGGAGCACAGATACGCAGTATTTT
-	-	14	TRBV2	TRBJ1-4	CASSVSVYNEKLFF	TGTGCCAGCAGTGTTTCCGTTTACAATGAAAAACTGTTTTTT
-	-	10	TRBV29-1	TRBJ1-2	CSVERGSYTF	TGCAGCGTTGAAAGGGGAAGCTACACCTTC
-	-	14	TRBV6-1	TRBJ2-3	CASNPGDSTDTQYF	TGTGCCAGCAACCCCGGGGATAGCACAGATACGCAGTATTTT
-	-	15	TRBV28	TRBJ2-7	CASSSGTPAPYEQYF	TGTGCCAGCAGTTCCGGGACACCTGCGCCTTACGAGCAGTACTTC
-	TRBD2	19	TRBV28	TRBJ2-2	CASSLWASGRRAHNGELFF	TGTGCCAGCAGTTTATGGGCTAGCGGGAGGAGGGCTCATAACGGGGAGCTGTTTTTT
-	-	14	TRBV6-1	TRBJ2-6	CASTAVAGANVLTF	TGTGCCAGCACAGCGGTAGCTGGGGCCAACGTCCTGACTTTC
-	-	13	TRBV5-4	TRBJ2-7	CASSFLGRPEQYF	TGTGCCAGCAGCTTCCTAGGTCGACCCGAGCAGTACTTC
-	-	12	TRBV6-5	TRBJ2-7	CASVDRSYEQYF	TGTGCCAGTGTCGACAGGTCCTACGAGCAGTACTTC
-	-	14	TRBV7-3	TRBJ2-2	CASRSVGGLGELFF	TGTGCCAGCAGGTCCGTAGGAGGGCTCGGGGAGCTGTTTTTT
-	-	13	TRBV28	TRBJ1-5	CASSWVGAQPQHF	TGTGCCAGCAGCTGGGTTGGGGCACAGCCCCAGCATTTT
-	-	15	TRBV4-1	TRBJ1-2	CASSQAESTTAGYTF	TGCGCCAGCAGCCAAGCGGAGTCAACCACCGCCGGCTACACCTTC
-	-	18	TRBV4-1	TRBJ2-7	CASSNPYGKKRSDYEQYF	TGCGCCAGCAGCAACCCCTATGGGAAAAAGAGAAGCGACTACGAGCAGTACTTC
-	TRBD2	16	TRBV5-4	TRBJ2-1	CASSLLTSGSVNEQFF	TGTGCCAGCAGCCTTCTGACTAGCGGGAGCGTTAATGAGCAGTTCTTC
-	TRBD1	11	TRBV2	TRBJ1-2	CASTGVYGYTF	TGTGCCAGTACAGGGGTATATGGCTACACCTTC
-	-	13	TRBV5-1	TRBJ1-3	CASSIMGGNTIYF	TGCGCCAGCAGCATCATGGGCGGAAACACCATATATTTT
-	TRBD1	15	TRBV19	TRBJ1-5	CASKEGQGSNQPQHF	TGTGCCAGTAAAGAGGGACAGGGTAGCAATCAGCCCCAGCATTTT
-	TRBD2	15	TRBV6-6	TRBJ2-1	CASSYSAGGLDEQFF	TGTGCCAGCAGTTACTCCGCGGGAGGGCTGGATGAGCAGTTCTTC